This entry is about one T cell receptor (beta chain). The data were produced by immunoSEQ multiplex PCR, yet TCRdb's version contains in-frame clones alone and is incomplete. The table lists under 150,000 clones, around nine tenths of them singletons. The entry originates in a study of blood T cell repertoires in COVID-19. CDR3 size: 15 residues. V trimming: 6 bases; J trimming: 4 bases; junction bases outside the gene matches: 5. Germline CDR1 and CDR2: MNHEY and SVGAGI. The clonotype was recovered from a woman between 70 and 85 years old who had recovered from COVID-19. The chain joins TRBV6-5 to TRBJ2-1; 11 positions match TRBD2. The sequencing input was peripheral blood. The DNA for the CDR3 is TGTGCCAGCAGGAGCCGGACTAGCGGGTACAATGAGCAGTTCTTC. Translating gives CASRSRTSGYNEQFF.